This T cell receptor beta chain was observed in a study of shared clonotypes between healthy human individuals. The CDR3 contains 15 residues. The V end lost 4 bases, the J end lost 6 bases, and 18 bases lay between the germline ends. The germline V gene has CDR1 SGHNT and CDR2 YYREEE (reference sequence). As for this clone: Its antigen remains unknown.

Overall study findings and caveats: Clonotypes that were shared across a few donors made up approximately 5% of naive CD4 clonotypes. Measured sharing among donors was expected to vary with sequencing depth. Clonotypes not shared had lower generation probabilities than those common to all four donors.

Every one of the donors was a Caucasian adult that lived in Nashville, Tennessee. The assay was immunoSEQ multiplex PCR, and TCRdb's table has in-frame clones only and misses some. The repertoire holds some 2.4 million clones, with approximately 93% as singletons. The source material was naive CD4+ T cells from PBMCs. The subset: CD45RA+ positively selected. The chain employs TRBV5-4 and TRBJ2-3; D ambiguous. The TCR originated in a man between 18 and 29 years old in good health. Some clones in this sample may be carry-over from other donors' samples. CDR3 region: CASSPPGSNPDTQYF. CDR3 nucleotides: TGTGCCAGCAGCCCCCCGGGCTCTAACCCCGATACGCAGTATTTT.